This TCR beta chain was identified during a study of response to subunit inactivated influenza vaccine. TCRdb ran MiXCR on the RT-PCR reads and lists one entry per CDR3 protein. This sample has about 520,000 distinct CDR3 sequences, with 25% found just once. Regarding this clonotype: The antigen is undetermined.

V was clipped by 1 base and J by 4 bases, with 7 bases between them. Per the germline V gene, CDR1 is LGHDT and CDR2 is YNNKEL (reference sequence). This CDR3 is built from 13 residues. Study-wide results and caveats: Few new T cells, the authors suggested, are recruited by each seasonal influenza vaccination.

The clonotype originates from a man aged 50 to 59 who received an inactivated influenza vaccine. This sequence joins TRBV3-1 and TRBJ1-2; the D is unclear. The material sequenced was CD4+ T cells sorted from PBMCs, taken 5 to 6 days after vaccination. CDR3: CASSQGVLYGYTF. The CDR3, as DNA: TGTGCCAGCAGCCAAGGGGTCCTCTATGGCTACACCTTC.